Below are 23 T cell receptor beta chains sequenced from a single sample in a study of blood T cells in healthy people across ages. With a J-beta primer mix and a sample-barcoded 5' primer, a second PCR ran 7 to 11 cycles. Each CDR3 protein is one row after TCRdb ran MiXCR on the 5' RACE reads. The sample includes some 1,800,000 distinct CDR3 sequences, 30% to 40% seen only once; the top ten take 23%. Sequencing used blood. Receptors were obtained from a human donor in good health.

The chain's CDR3 is CTSSWGRGANYGYTF. The CDR3 nucleotides are TGTACCAGCAGCTGGGGACGGGGAGCTAACTATGGCTACACCTTC. J is TRBJ1-2 and V is TRBV7-2; a weak D match, TRBD1 (5 bases). The germline CDR1 and CDR2 sequences are SGHTA and FQGNSA. The CDR3 is 15 residues long. Trimming took off 4 bases at V and 0 bases at J, with 12 bases between the two ends. The full variable domain, with the rest looked up from reference TRBV7-2 and TRBJ1-2, is GAGVSQSPSNKVTEKGKDVELRCDPISGHTALYWYRQSLGQGLEFLIYFQGNSAPDKSGLPSDRFSAERTGGSVSTLTIQRTQQEDSAVYLCTSSWGRGANYGYTFGSGTRLTVV.

This clonotype was seen a handful of times. This sequence joins TRBV28 and TRBJ2-2; TRBD1 agrees at 8 bases. The CDR3 contains 17 residues. V shed 6 bases, J shed 2 bases, and the junction held 11 bases outside the gene matches. CDR1 MDHEN and CDR2 SYDVKM come from the germline V gene. CDR3 sequence reads: CASRPTRGRGNTGELFF. In nucleotides, the CDR3 is TGTGCCAGCAGACCGACCAGGGGGCGAGGCAACACCGGGGAGCTGTTTTTT.

This chain uses TRBV7-2 with TRBJ2-3; 8 bases match TRBD1. The V and J ends lost 4 bases and 4 bases, in that order; junction bases with no gene match: 10. CDR1 and CDR2 from the germline V gene are SGHTA and FQGNSA. CDR3 size: 16 residues. The CDR3 sequence: CASSSTTGVPPDTQYF. The CDR3 DNA reads TGTGCCAGCAGCTCGACGACAGGGGTTCCCCCAGATACGCAGTATTTT.

The chain joins TRBV5-6 to TRBJ2-7; D gene unclear. Per the germline V gene, CDR1 is SGHDT and CDR2 is YYEEEE. This CDR3 contains 14 residues. With 2 bases removed from V and 2 bases from J, the gap between germline ends came to 11 bases. The CDR3 sequence is CASSFSTVTYEQYF. CDR3 sequence (DNA): TGTGCCAGCAGCTTTAGCACAGTTACCTACGAGCAGTACTTC.

The rearrangement links TRBV7-8 to TRBJ1-2, with TRBD1 matching 8 bases. The germline V gene has CDR1 SGHVS and CDR2 FQNEAQ. This CDR3 is built from 15 residues. Trimming took 3 bases from V and 2 from J; bases not matched to a gene: 5. The CDR3 DNA follows: TGTGCCAGCAGCTTCCAGGGGGCCTCGAACTATGGCTACACCTTC. Translating gives CASSFQGASNYGYTF.

The chain couples TRBV12-3 or TRBV12-4 to TRBJ2-7, with 13 bases that match TRBD2. The CDR3 is made up of 15 amino acids. The ends lost 10 bases at V and 3 bases at J; junction bases unmatched: 9. CDR3 amino acids: CATGSRLAGGYEQYF. The DNA for the CDR3 is TGTGCCACAGGGTCTAGACTAGCGGGGGGCTACGAGCAGTACTTC.

This clonotype was seen only a few times. The chain carries TRBV4-1 and TRBJ2-5; 9 bases map to TRBD2. The CDR3 is 19 residues long. Germline loops: CDR1 MGHRA, CDR2 YSYEKL. V lost 0 bases to trimming and J lost 3 bases; unmatched junction nucleotides: 14. For the CDR3, the DNA is TGCGCCAGCAGCCAAGAACCCGGTATTGGCGGGGGGGCTAAAGAGACCCAGTACTTC. Its translation: CASSQEPGIGGGAKETQYF.

This chain connects TRBV7-9 to TRBJ2-3; no reliable D call. V lost 5 bases, J lost 2 bases, and 11 bases lay in between. The CDR3 loop spans 14 amino acids. The V gene's germline CDR1 is SEHNR and CDR2 FQNEAQ (reference sequence). The CDR3 loop is CASSLPSDTDTQYF. DNA for the CDR3: TGTGCCAGCAGCCTACCCAGCGACACAGATACGCAGTATTTT. Full variable domain (remainder filled in from reference TRBV7-9 and TRBJ2-3): DTGVSQNPRHKITKRGQNVTFRCDPISEHNRLYWYRQTLGQGPEFLTYFQNEAQLEKSRLLSDRFSAERPKGSFSTLEIQRTEQGDSAMYLCASSLPSDTDTQYFGPGTRLTVL.

The rearrangement uses TRBV11-2 and TRBJ2-4; the D gene is possibly TRBD2 (6 bases). Germline V CDR1 and CDR2: SGHAT, FQNNGV. CDR3 length: 15 residues. V was cut by 4 bases and J by 7 bases, with 17 bases left in between. CDR3 region: CASSSAGGGWNIQYF. The CDR3 bases are TGTGCCAGCAGCTCGGCAGGTGGGGGGTGGAACATTCAGTACTTC.

This clonotype was seen a handful of times. The chain joins TRBV28 to TRBJ2-1, with TRBD2 identical over 9 bases. V dropped 3 bases and J dropped 1; count of bases not matched to a gene: 13. Germline V gene data show CDR1 as MDHEN and CDR2 as SYDVKM. CDR3 length: 19 amino acids. The CDR3 region has the DNA TGTGCCAGCAGTTTCCCCGAGGCTAGCGGGGACCCTTCCTACAATGAGCAGTTCTTC. Its protein product is CASSFPEASGDPSYNEQFF.

The chain has TRBV6-5 and TRBJ1-5, with D unclear. The V end was cut by 4 bases, the J end by 5 bases, with 9 bases between. The germline gives CDR1 MNHEY, CDR2 SVGAGI. The CDR3 covers 13 residues. The CDR3 DNA reads TGTGCCAGCAGTTCCTCCCAGGATCAGCCCCAGCATTTT. Translated: CASSSSQDQPQHF.

This clonotype appeared many times. One junction end disagrees with the germline gene, perhaps due to a read error. The rearrangement joins TRBV5-1 to TRBJ2-7; 8 nucleotides match TRBD1. The germline V gene encodes CDR1 SGHRS and CDR2 YFSETQ. CDR3 length equals 15 residues. The CDR3 sequence is CASSLATGVSYEQYF. CDR3 in DNA: TGTGCCAGCAGCTTAGCGACAGGGGTCTCCTACGAGCAGTACTTC.

This chain joins TRBV4-2 and TRBJ1-1; a possible D gene is TRBD1 (6 bases). The CDR3 extends over 15 amino acids. Trimming removed 0 bases from V and 4 bases from J, with 12 bases in between. Per the germline V gene, CDR1 is LGHNA and CDR2 is YNFKEQ. CDR3 sequence: CASSQDGTSLTEAFF. Here the CDR3 DNA reads TGTGCCAGCAGCCAAGACGGGACAAGCCTCACTGAAGCTTTCTTT.

The chain recombines TRBV7-9 with TRBJ2-1, with TRBD2 matching over 13 bases. Germline-derived CDR1 and CDR2 are SEHNR and FQNEAQ (reference sequence). The J segment lost 7 bases and the V segment lost 5 bases, leaving 11 bases of the junction unmatched. This CDR3 is 17 amino acids long. The DNA of the CDR3 is TGTGCCAGCAGCAAAGAAGCCGGGACTAGCGGGGATAATGAGCAGTTCTTC. Translation gives CASSKEAGTSGDNEQFF.

This chain joins TRBV5-1 and TRBJ2-7, with 7 bases that match TRBD2. The ends lost 0 bases at V and 5 bases at J; junction bases unmatched: 11. The length of the CDR3 is 16 residues. In germline, CDR1 is SGHRS, CDR2 YFSETQ. The CDR3 DNA is TGCGCCAGCAGCTTGGAAGGGACTAACCAATTTCACGAGCAGTACTTC. This sequence encodes CASSLEGTNQFHEQYF. The full variable domain, with the rest looked up from reference TRBV5-1 and TRBJ2-7, is KAGVTQTPRYLIKTRGQQVTLSCSPISGHRSVSWYQQTPGQGLQFLFEYFSETQRNKGNFPGRFSGRQFSNSRSEMNVSTLELGDSALYLCASSLEGTNQFHEQYFGPGTRLTVT.

Turning to this clonotype: A read error may account for a junction end that differs from germline. The chain couples TRBV5-1 to TRBJ1-5, with a weak D call TRBD1 (6 bases). The CDR3 covers 14 residues. Germline CDR1 reads SGHRS; CDR2 reads YFSETQ. The DNA of the CDR3 is TGTGCCAGCAGCCAGGACAGATACAATCAGCCCCAGCATTTT. Its translation is CASSQDRYNQPQHF. Variable domain in full (rest from reference TRBV5-1 and TRBJ1-5): KAGVTQTPRYLIKTRGQQVTLSCSPISGHRSVSWYQQTPGQGLQFLFEYFSETQRNKGNFPGRFSGRQFSNSRSEMNVSTLELGDSALYLCASSQDRYNQPQHFGDGTRLSIL.

The CDR3 sequence is CASSRGDDGDTQYF. CDR3 sequence (DNA): TGCGCCAGCAGCCGTGGGGATGACGGAGATACGCAGTATTTT. The chain recombines TRBV4-3 with TRBJ2-3; unclear D gene. The CDR3 loop spans 14 amino acids. The V end lost 4 bases, the J end lost 5 bases, and 13 bases lay between the germline ends. Germline CDR1 and CDR2: LGHNA and YSLEER.

The rearrangement uses TRBV20-1 and TRBJ2-3, with D unresolved. The V end was cut by 3 bases, the J end by 2 bases, with 6 bases between. This CDR3 region has 12 residues. Germline V lookup: CDR1 DFQATT, CDR2 SNEGSKA (reference sequence). DNA for the CDR3: TGCAGTGCTAGTAGTACCACAGATACGCAGTATTTT. This codes for CSASSTTDTQYF.

The rearrangement uses TRBV6-2 or TRBV6-3 and TRBJ2-7, with D possibly matching TRBD1 (5 bases). There are 17 residues in the CDR3. The germline V and J ends were trimmed by 6 bases and 1 base, with 22 bases remaining between them. The germline V gene encodes CDR1 MNHEY and CDR2 SVGEGT. Here the CDR3 reads CASSHPPPGRYSYEQYF. The CDR3 DNA is TGTGCCAGCAGCCACCCACCACCAGGGCGTTATTCCTACGAGCAGTACTTC.

Only a few counts were recorded for this clonotype. The J gene is TRBJ2-5, the V gene TRBV5-6, with TRBD1 matching 10 bases. This CDR3 has 15 residues. Germline CDR1 is SGHDT and CDR2 is YYEEEE. With V trimmed by 2 bases and J by 5 bases, 6 bases remained unmatched. CDR3 bases: TGTGCCAGCAGCTTCCCGACAGGGGGCGGGGAGACCCAGTACTTC. Translation gives CASSFPTGGGETQYF.

V is TRBV9 and J is TRBJ1-2, with no clear D. Looked up from germline, CDR1 is SGDLS and CDR2 is YYNGEE. With 4 bases removed from V and 6 bases from J, the gap between germline ends came to 16 bases. This CDR3 has 14 amino acids. The CDR3 bases are TGTGCCAGCAGCCCCGGCTGGGGTTTTGATGGCTACACCTTC. Its translation is CASSPGWGFDGYTF.

V usage is TRBV20-1 and J usage is TRBJ2-3; 9 bases align to TRBD2. CDR1 and CDR2 from the germline V gene are DFQATT and SNEGSKA (reference sequence). The CDR3 totals 16 residues. V was pared by 6 bases and J by 2 bases, with 12 bases of the junction left unmatched. The CDR3 DNA is TGCAGTGCGCGTCGCGGGGGGGGTTCTTACACAGATACGCAGTATTTT. Its translation: CSARRGGGSYTDTQYF.

This clonotype was seen a handful of times. A much larger clonotype is one base distant, so this may be a read error. The chain has TRBV7-9 and TRBJ1-1; no reliable D call. CDR1 SEHNR and CDR2 FQNEAQ come from the germline V gene (reference sequence). CDR3 size: 12 residues. V was cut by 11 bases and J by 0 bases, with 10 bases left in between. In nucleotides, the CDR3 is TGTGCCGGCGGGGATATGAACACTGAAGCTTTCTTT. It is translated as CAGGDMNTEAFF.